Following are 19 T cell receptor beta chains from one sample sequenced in a study of T cell repertoires in cytomegalovirus infection. One entry per CDR3 protein, called by TCRdb with MiXCR from the reads. The table records a few hundred thousand distinct CDR3 sequences, over 15% of them present only once. The sample was CD8+ T cells from PBMCs. The origin of the receptors is a human donor in good health (CMV status not recorded). Some clones in this sample may be carry-over from other donors' samples.

V usage is TRBV7-9 and J usage is TRBJ2-6; a weak D match, TRBD2 (7 bases). Trimming cost V 2 bases and J 0 bases, with 14 bases left between them. The CDR3 is 18 residues long. The germline CDR1 and CDR2 sequences are SEHNR and FQNEAQ (reference sequence). Here the CDR3 reads CASSLTGGLFSGANVLTF. In nucleotides, the CDR3 is TGTGCCAGCAGCTTAACGGGGGGCCTTTTCTCTGGGGCCAACGTCCTGACTTTC.

The V call is TRBV19, the J call TRBJ2-1, with D perhaps matching TRBD1 (6 bases). The V gene's germline CDR1 is LNHDA and CDR2 SQIVND (reference sequence). V lost 4 bases and J lost 4, with 17 bases in between. The CDR3 loop spans 16 amino acids. The DNA of the CDR3 is TGTGCCAGTAGTAGTCCCACAGGGTTCGAGTACAATGAGCAGTTCTTC. Translation: CASSSPTGFEYNEQFF. The full variable domain, completed using reference TRBV19 and TRBJ2-1, is DGGITQSPKYLFRKEGQNVTLSCEQNLNHDAMYWYRQDPGQGLRLIYYSQIVNDFQKGDIAEGYSVSREKKESFPLTVTSAQKNPTAFYLCASSSPTGFEYNEQFFGPGTRLTVL.

Concerning this clonotype itself: Given a much more abundant clone one base away, this may be a read error. This chain joins TRBV6-2 or TRBV6-3 and TRBJ2-1, with 11 nucleotides matching TRBD1. Germline V CDR1 and CDR2: MNHEY, SVGEGT. V trimming: 5 bases; J trimming: 10 bases; junction bases outside the gene matches: 13. This CDR3 contains 16 residues. The CDR3 DNA is TGTGCCAGCAGTGAATCCCCGGACAGGGGGCGCCCGGAGCAGTTCTTC. Translation: CASSESPDRGRPEQFF.

This clonotype turned up a few times. The chain is built from TRBV9 and TRBJ2-3; 7 bases map to TRBD2. The CDR3 contains 14 residues. The germline V gene encodes CDR1 SGDLS and CDR2 YYNGEE. V lost 3 bases, J lost 6 bases, and 7 bases stayed unmatched. CDR3 nucleotide sequence: TGTGCCAGCAGCGCGGGGGGTTATTTGGATACGCAGTATTTT. This translates into CASSAGGYLDTQYF.

V gene TRBV6-1 combines with J gene TRBJ2-1, with D possibly TRBD2 on 6 matching bases. Trimming left V 2 bases short and J 2 bases short, with 13 bases between. Germline V gene sequence: CDR1 MNHNS, CDR2 SASEGT. This CDR3 comprises 16 residues. The CDR3 DNA reads TGTGCCAGCAGTGAATATGGGGAGGCGACCTACAATGAGCAGTTCTTC. Protein sequence: CASSEYGEATYNEQFF.

This clonotype was seen only a few times. The chain links TRBV6-5 to TRBJ1-1; no reliable D call. The CDR3 has 13 amino acids. The V gene lost 0 bases and the J gene lost 7 bases, with 9 bases spanning the gap. Germline V lookup: CDR1 MNHEY, CDR2 SVGAGI. The CDR3 protein is CASSYSSGVEAFF. DNA of the CDR3: TGTGCCAGCAGTTACTCATCCGGGGTTGAAGCTTTCTTT.

In this sample, this clonotype turned up many times. The V gene is TRBV20-1, the J gene TRBJ1-2; a possible D gene is TRBD1 (5 bases). The CDR3 loop spans 12 amino acids. The V and J ends lost 6 bases and 3 bases respectively, with 11 bases between them. In germline, CDR1 is DFQATT, CDR2 SNEGSKA (reference sequence). The CDR3 loop reads CSAPGGDYGYTF. The CDR3 DNA is TGCAGTGCCCCCGGGGGAGACTATGGCTACACCTTC.

Note on this clonotype: A clone one base away is much larger, so this may be a read error. The chain couples TRBV7-2 to TRBJ1-1, with a tentative D call TRBD1 (6 bases). Trimming shortened V by 1 base and J by 0 bases, and 15 bases separated the two germline ends. The CDR3 spans 17 residues. CDR1 and CDR2 (germline): SGHTA, FQGNSA. CDR3 sequence (DNA): TGTGCCAGCAGCTTAGGAACAGGGCCCAGGGTGAACACTGAAGCTTTCTTT. This sequence encodes CASSLGTGPRVNTEAFF.

The chain combines TRBV28 with TRBJ2-3; D possibly corresponds to TRBD2 (5 bases). Germline loops: CDR1 MDHEN, CDR2 SYDVKM. The CDR3 consists of 14 residues. V lost 3 bases and J 7 bases, leaving 14 bases between the germline ends. The CDR3 coding sequence is TGTGCCAGCAGTTTGGAACGGGGTTTGAATACGCAGTATTTT. Its protein is CASSLERGLNTQYF.

This clonotype came up a few times. J is TRBJ1-2 and V is TRBV25-1; D gene ambiguous. CDR1 MGHDK and CDR2 SYGVNS come from the germline V gene. The CDR3 has 15 amino acids. Trimming left V 0 bases short and J 0 bases short, with 8 bases between. The DNA for the CDR3 is TGTGCCAGCAGTGAATATGGTCCCTCTAACTATGGCTACACCTTC. It yields the protein CASSEYGPSNYGYTF.

The chain links TRBV7-3 to TRBJ2-3, with TRBD2 matching 9 bases. This CDR3 region has 15 residues. V trimming: 6 bases; J trimming: 2 bases; junction bases outside the gene matches: 6. The germline gives CDR1 SGHTA, CDR2 FQGTGA. The CDR3 DNA reads TGTGCCAGCAGTCCAGCGGGGGGCGCCACAGATACGCAGTATTTT. As protein: CASSPAGGATDTQYF.

This clonotype was picked up a small number of times. The chain carries TRBV6-6 and TRBJ1-3, with D unresolved. This CDR3 has 16 amino acids. Per germline, CDR1 MNHNY and CDR2 SVGAGI (reference sequence). Trimming stripped 5 bases from V and 2 bases from J, with 16 bases between. The CDR3 nucleotides read TGTGCCAGCAGTCCCTTCGTTGGCGGGGCTGGAAACACCATATATTTT. This encodes CASSPFVGGAGNTIYF.

V gene TRBV12-3 or TRBV12-4 combines with J gene TRBJ1-3, with D unclear. V lost 11 bases, J lost 4 bases, and 12 bases lay in between. CDR3 length: 12 amino acids. In nucleotides, the CDR3 is TGTGCCGGAGGATTTCTCGGAAACACCATATATTTT. Translated: CAGGFLGNTIYF.

This clonotype came up a few times. The gene calls are TRBV6-5 and TRBJ2-5; possible D gene TRBD2, 6 bases. V was shortened by 0 bases and J by 1 base, with 12 bases between the two germline ends. CDR1 is MNHEY and CDR2 is SVGAGI in the germline V gene. The CDR3 has 16 residues. The CDR3, as DNA: TGTGCCAGCAGTTACTCCCCTAGCGCGATCCAAGAGACCCAGTACTTC. This encodes CASSYSPSAIQETQYF.

The chain recombines TRBV6-8 with TRBJ2-3, with D possibly TRBD1 on 6 matching bases. V lost 11 bases, J lost 0 bases, and 18 bases lay in between. CDR1 is MNHGY, CDR2 SAAAGT, per germline. The CDR3 sequence is 15 residues long. CDR3 DNA: TGTGCCGGCACCCCCCAACAGGGTAGCACAGATACGCAGTATTTT. This translates into CAGTPQQGSTDTQYF.

The CDR3 loop reads CASSLGVPTEAFF. The CDR3 DNA reads as TGTGCCAGCAGCTTGGGGGTACCCACTGAAGCTTTCTTT. The genes are TRBV5-6 and TRBJ1-1; no clear D. The CDR3 is 13 residues long. Germline CDR1 reads SGHDT; CDR2 reads YYEEEE. V was shortened by 0 bases and J by 4 bases, with 7 bases between the two germline ends.

This clonotype was detected many times. This sequence joins TRBV6-2 or TRBV6-3 and TRBJ1-1, with D uncertain. The germline V gene has CDR1 MNHEY and CDR2 SVGEGT. Trimming took 2 bases from V and 0 from J, leaving 7 bases between them. The length of the CDR3 is 14 residues. The CDR3 coding sequence is TGTGCCAGCAGTTACAGGGCACTGAACACTGAAGCTTTCTTT. This gives the protein CASSYRALNTEAFF.

The chain couples TRBV19 to TRBJ2-2; TRBD2 might be the D (5 bases). The CDR3 consists of 12 residues. Per the germline V gene, CDR1 is LNHDA and CDR2 is SQIVND (reference sequence). CDR3 nucleotides: TGTGCTGGAGGTAGCTACACCGGGGAGCTGTTTTTT. Translating it yields CAGGSYTGELFF.

The table lists this clonotype with a few counts. This chain connects TRBV15 to TRBJ2-1; D remains unclear. The germline CDR1 and CDR2 sequences are LNHNV and YYDKDF (reference sequence). Trimming pared 0 bases from V and 4 bases from J, leaving 10 bases between. The CDR3 is 15 amino acids. DNA for the CDR3: TGTGCCACCAGCAGAGAAGGCGTCAGTTACAATGAGCAGTTCTTC. Translated, it gives CATSREGVSYNEQFF.